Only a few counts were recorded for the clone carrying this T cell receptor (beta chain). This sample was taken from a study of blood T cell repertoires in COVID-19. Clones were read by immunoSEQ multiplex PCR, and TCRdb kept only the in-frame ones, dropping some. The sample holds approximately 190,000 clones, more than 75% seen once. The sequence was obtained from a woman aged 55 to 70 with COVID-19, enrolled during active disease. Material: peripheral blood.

CDR3 bases: TGTGCCAGCAGCCAAGAAAGGGACAGAAATTCACCCCTCCACTTT. Protein: CASSQERDRNSPLHF. V and J are TRBV14 and TRBJ1-6; TRBD1 aligns across 7 bases. The V and J ends lost 0 bases and 7 bases, in that order; junction bases with no gene match: 3. This CDR3 is 15 amino acids long. From germline, CDR1 is SGHDN and CDR2 FVKESK.